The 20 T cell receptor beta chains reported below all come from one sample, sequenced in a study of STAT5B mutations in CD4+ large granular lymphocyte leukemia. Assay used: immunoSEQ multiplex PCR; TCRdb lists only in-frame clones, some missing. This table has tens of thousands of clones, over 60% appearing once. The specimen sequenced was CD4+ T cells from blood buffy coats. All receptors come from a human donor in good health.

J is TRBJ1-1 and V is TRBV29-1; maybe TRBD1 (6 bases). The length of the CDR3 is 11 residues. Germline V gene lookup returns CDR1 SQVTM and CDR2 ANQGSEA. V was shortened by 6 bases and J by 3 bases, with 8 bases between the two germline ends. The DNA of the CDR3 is TGCAGCGTGAGGGGGTACACTGAAGCTTTCTTT. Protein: CSVRGYTEAFF.

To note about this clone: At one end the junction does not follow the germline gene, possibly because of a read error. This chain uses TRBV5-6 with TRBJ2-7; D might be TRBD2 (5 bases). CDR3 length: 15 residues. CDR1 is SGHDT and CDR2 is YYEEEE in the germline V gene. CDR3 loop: CASSLRASGSVFFDF. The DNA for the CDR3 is TGTGCCAGCAGCTTGCGTGCCAGCGGATCCGTGTTTTTTGACTTC.

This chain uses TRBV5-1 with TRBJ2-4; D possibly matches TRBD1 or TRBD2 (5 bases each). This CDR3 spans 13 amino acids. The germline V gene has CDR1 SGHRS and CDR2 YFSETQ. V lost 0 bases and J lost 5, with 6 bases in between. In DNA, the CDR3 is TGCGCCAGCAGCTTGGGAGGGGAAAACATTCAGTACTTC. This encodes CASSLGGENIQYF.

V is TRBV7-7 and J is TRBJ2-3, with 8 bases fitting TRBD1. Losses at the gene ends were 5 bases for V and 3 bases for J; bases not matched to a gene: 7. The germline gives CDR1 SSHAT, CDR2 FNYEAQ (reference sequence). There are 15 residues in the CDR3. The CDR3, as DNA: TGTGCCAGCAGCCTAGGACAGGGACCTACAGATACGCAGTATTTT. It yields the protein CASSLGQGPTDTQYF.

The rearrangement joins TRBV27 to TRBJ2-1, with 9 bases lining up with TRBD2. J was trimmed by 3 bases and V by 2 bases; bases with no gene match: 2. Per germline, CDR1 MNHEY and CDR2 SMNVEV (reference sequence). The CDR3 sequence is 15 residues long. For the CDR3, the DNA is TGTGCCAGCAGTTTAGCGGGAGGGTACTACAATGAGCAGTTCTTC. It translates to CASSLAGGYYNEQFF.

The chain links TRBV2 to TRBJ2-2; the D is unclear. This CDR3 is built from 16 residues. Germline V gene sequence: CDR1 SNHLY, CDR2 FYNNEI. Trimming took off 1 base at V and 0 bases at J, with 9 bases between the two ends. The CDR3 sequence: CASSEGRSANTGELFF. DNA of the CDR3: TGTGCCAGCAGTGAAGGACGGAGCGCGAACACCGGGGAGCTGTTTTTT.

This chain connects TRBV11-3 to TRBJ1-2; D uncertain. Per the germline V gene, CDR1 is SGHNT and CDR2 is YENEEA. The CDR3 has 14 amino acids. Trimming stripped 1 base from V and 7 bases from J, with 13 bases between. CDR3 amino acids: CASSLVGIERGYTF. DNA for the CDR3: TGTGCCAGCAGCTTAGTTGGCATTGAACGTGGCTACACCTTC.

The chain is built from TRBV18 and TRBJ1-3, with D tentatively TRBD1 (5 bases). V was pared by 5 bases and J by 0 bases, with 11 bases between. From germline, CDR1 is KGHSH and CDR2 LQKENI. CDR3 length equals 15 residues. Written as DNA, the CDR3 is TGTGCCAGCTCATCGACAGTTGCCTCTGGAAACACCATATATTTT. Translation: CASSSTVASGNTIYF.

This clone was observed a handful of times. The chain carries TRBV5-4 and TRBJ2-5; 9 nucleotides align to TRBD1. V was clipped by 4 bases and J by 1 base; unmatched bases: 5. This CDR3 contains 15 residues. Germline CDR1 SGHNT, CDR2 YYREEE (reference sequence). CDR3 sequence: CASSNRDRVQETQYF. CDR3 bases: TGTGCCAGCAGCAACCGGGACAGGGTCCAAGAGACCCAGTACTTC.

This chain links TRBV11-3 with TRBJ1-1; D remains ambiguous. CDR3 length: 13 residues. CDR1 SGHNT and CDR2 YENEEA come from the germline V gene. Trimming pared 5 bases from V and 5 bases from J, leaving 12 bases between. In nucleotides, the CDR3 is TGTGCCAGCAGCCTCCTGTCCCGAACTGAAGCTTTCTTT. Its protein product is CASSLLSRTEAFF. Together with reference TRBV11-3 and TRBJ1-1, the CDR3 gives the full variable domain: EAGVVQSPRYKIIEKKQPVAFWCNPISGHNTLYWYLQNLGQGPELLIRYENEEAVDDSQLPKDRFSAERLKGVDSTLKIQPAELGDSAVYLCASSLLSRTEAFFGQGTRLTVV.

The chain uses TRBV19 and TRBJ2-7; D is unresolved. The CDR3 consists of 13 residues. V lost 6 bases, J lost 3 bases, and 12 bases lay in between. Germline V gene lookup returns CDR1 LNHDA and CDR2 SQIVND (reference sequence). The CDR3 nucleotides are TGTGCCAGTAGCCGTCGAGCCTTCTACGAGCAGTACTTC. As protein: CASSRRAFYEQYF. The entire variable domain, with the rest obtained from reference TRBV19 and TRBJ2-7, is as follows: DGGITQSPKYLFRKEGQNVTLSCEQNLNHDAMYWYRQDPGQGLRLIYYSQIVNDFQKGDIAEGYSVSREKKESFPLTVTSAQKNPTAFYLCASSRRAFYEQYFGPGTRLTVT.

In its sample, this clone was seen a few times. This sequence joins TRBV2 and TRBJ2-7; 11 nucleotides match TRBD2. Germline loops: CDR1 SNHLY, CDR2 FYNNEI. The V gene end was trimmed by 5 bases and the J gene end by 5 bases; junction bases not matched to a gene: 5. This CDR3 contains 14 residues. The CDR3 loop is CASSIAGGPDEQYF. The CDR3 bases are TGTGCCAGCAGTATAGCGGGAGGGCCGGACGAGCAGTACTTC.

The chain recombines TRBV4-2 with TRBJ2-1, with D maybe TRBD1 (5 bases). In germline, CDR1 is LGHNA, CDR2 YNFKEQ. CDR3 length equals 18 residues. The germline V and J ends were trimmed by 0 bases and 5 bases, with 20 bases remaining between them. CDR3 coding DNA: TGTGCCAGCAGCCAAGATGTACAGGATCTATTTACCGACAATGAGCAGTTCTTC. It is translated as CASSQDVQDLFTDNEQFF.

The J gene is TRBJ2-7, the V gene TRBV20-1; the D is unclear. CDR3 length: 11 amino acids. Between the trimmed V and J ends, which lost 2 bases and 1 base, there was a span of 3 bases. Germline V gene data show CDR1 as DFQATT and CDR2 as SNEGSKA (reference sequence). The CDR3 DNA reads TGCAGTGCTAGAACGTCCTACGAGCAGTACTTC. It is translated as CSARTSYEQYF.

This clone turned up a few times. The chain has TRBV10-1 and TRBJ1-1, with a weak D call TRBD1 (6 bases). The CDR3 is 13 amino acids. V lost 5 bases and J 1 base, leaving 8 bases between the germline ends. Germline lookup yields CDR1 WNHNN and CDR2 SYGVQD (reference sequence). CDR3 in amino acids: CASSLDRNTEAFF. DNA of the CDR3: TGCGCCAGCAGTCTGGACAGGAACACTGAAGCTTTCTTT.

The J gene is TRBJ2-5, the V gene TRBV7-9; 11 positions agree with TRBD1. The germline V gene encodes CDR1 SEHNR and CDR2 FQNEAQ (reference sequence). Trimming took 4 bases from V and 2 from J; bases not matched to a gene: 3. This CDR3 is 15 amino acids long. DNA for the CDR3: TGTGCCAGCAGCTCGGACAGGGGGCTTCAAGAGACCCAGTACTTC. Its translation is CASSSDRGLQETQYF.

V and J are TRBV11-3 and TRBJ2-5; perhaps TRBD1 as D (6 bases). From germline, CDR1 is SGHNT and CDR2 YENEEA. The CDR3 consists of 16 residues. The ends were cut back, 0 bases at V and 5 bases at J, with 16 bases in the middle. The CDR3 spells CASSLDSSGGMETQYF. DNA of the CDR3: TGTGCCAGCAGCTTAGATTCGTCTGGGGGCATGGAGACCCAGTACTTC.

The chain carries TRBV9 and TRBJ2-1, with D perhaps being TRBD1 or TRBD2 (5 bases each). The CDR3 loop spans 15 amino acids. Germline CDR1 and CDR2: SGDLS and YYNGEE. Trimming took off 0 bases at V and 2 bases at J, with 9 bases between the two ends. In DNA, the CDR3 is TGTGCCAGCAGCGTAGCAGGGACCCCCTACAATGAGCAGTTCTTC. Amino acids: CASSVAGTPYNEQFF.

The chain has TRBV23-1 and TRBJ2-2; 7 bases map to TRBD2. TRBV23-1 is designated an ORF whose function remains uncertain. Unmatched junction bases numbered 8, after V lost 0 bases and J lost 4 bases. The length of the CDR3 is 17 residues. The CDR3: CASSQSSAGAVTGELFF. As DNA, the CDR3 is TGCGCCAGCAGTCAATCGAGCGCGGGAGCCGTCACCGGGGAGCTGTTTTTT.

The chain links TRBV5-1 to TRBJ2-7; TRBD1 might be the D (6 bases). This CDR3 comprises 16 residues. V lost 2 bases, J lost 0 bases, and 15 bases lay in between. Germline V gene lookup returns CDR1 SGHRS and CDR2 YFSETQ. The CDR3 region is CASSFTGQPTSYEQYF. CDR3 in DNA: TGCGCCAGCAGCTTTACTGGACAGCCAACCTCCTACGAGCAGTACTTC.